This TCR beta chain was observed in a study of cytomegalovirus exposure and HLA in healthy donors. The PCR had 60 Vbeta and 13 Jbeta primers. Profiled with immunoSEQ multiplex PCR; TCRdb holds only in-frame clones, not every one. The sample includes more than 110,000 clones, approximately 80% of them seen just once. The germline V gene has CDR1 SNHLY and CDR2 FYNNEI. V shed 4 bases and J 1 base; nucleotides not matched to a gene: 5. The CDR3 runs to 15 residues. The source is a male donor in good health and CMV-seronegative. This chain joins TRBV2 and TRBJ2-3; 7 nucleotides match TRBD1. Specimen: PBMCs. The CDR3 spells CASSARTGGTDTQYF. Written as DNA, the CDR3 is TGTGCCAGCAGTGCACGGACAGGCGGCACAGATACGCAGTATTTT.